The T cell receptor (beta chain) under discussion was sequenced for a study of cytomegalovirus exposure and HLA in healthy donors. Notes on the study in general: The study put 150 to 200 TCR beta chains on its list as cytomegalovirus-associated. The CMV antigen specificity of a few CMV-associated chains was confirmed through in vitro analysis. In a later analysis, specific HLA alleles were associated with around 17,000 TCR beta sequences at a 0.05 false discovery rate.

Each donor was healthy, and each was a bone marrow donor. The CDR3 covers 13 residues. CDR1 and CDR2 (germline): SGHRS, YFSETQ. Trimming shortened V by 2 bases and J by 5 bases, and 9 bases separated the two germline ends. The PCR made use of 60 Vbeta and 13 Jbeta primers. TCRdb's table, derived via immunoSEQ multiplex PCR, lists solely in-frame clones and lacks some. This sample has tens of thousands of clones, with approximately 80% found just once. Comments on this clone: Its cognate antigen is unknown.

This chain uses TRBV5-1 with TRBJ2-3; D possibly corresponds to TRBD1 (6 bases). The sample taken for sequencing was PBMCs. The receptor was derived from a woman between 45 and 65 years old in good health and CMV-seropositive. DNA for the CDR3: TGCGCCAGCAGCTTTGAGGGGGAAGATACGCAGTATTTT. Translating gives CASSFEGEDTQYF.